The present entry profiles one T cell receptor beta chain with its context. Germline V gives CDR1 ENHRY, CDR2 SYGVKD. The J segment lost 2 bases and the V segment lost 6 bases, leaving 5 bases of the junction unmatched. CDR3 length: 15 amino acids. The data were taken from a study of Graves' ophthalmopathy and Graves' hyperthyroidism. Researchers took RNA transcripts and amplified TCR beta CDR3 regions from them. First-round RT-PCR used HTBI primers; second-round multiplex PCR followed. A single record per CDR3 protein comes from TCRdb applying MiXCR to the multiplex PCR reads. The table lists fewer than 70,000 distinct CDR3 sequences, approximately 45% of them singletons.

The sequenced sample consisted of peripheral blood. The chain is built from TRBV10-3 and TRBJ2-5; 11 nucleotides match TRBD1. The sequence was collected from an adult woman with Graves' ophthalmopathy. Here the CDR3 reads CAIRGQGGGQETQYF. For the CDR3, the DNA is TGTGCCATCAGGGGACAGGGGGGAGGGCAAGAGACCCAGTACTTC.